These 30 T cell receptor beta chains share one sample of origin, sequenced in a study of blood T cell repertoires in COVID-19. Repertoires were generated with immunoSEQ multiplex PCR, while TCRdb's copy carries only in-frame clones and drops some. The sample lists 200,000 to 250,000 clones, 65% to 90% occurring once. The sequencing input was peripheral blood. These receptors were obtained from a man aged 50-60 years with active or convalescent COVID-19.

This chain joins TRBV28 and TRBJ2-1, with 12 positions matching TRBD2. CDR1 is MDHEN, CDR2 SYDVKM, per germline. Trimming removed 6 bases from V and 7 bases from J; junction bases left unmatched: 10. The CDR3 length is 16 residues. The CDR3 sequence is CASSVTSGSGRNEQFF. The CDR3 DNA sequence: TGTGCCAGCAGCGTGACTAGCGGGAGTGGGAGGAATGAGCAGTTCTTC.

This clone showed up just a few times. This chain uses TRBV19 with TRBJ1-1; a possible D gene is TRBD1 (5 bases). CDR3 size: 13 residues. V was clipped by 9 bases and J by 3 bases, with 14 bases between them. Germline V gene sequence: CDR1 LNHDA, CDR2 SQIVND (reference sequence). CDR3 loop: CASNREGDTEAFF. Written as DNA, the CDR3 is TGTGCCAGCAATAGAGAAGGGGACACTGAAGCTTTCTTT. Full variable domain (outside the CDR3, taken from reference TRBV19 and TRBJ1-1): DGGITQSPKYLFRKEGQNVTLSCEQNLNHDAMYWYRQDPGQGLRLIYYSQIVNDFQKGDIAEGYSVSREKKESFPLTVTSAQKNPTAFYLCASNREGDTEAFFGQGTRLTVV.

The V and J genes are TRBV7-9 and TRBJ2-7, with 9 bases identical to TRBD1. The CDR3 runs to 14 residues. Losses at the gene ends were 5 bases for V and 3 bases for J; bases not matched to a gene: 5. Germline V gene lookup returns CDR1 SEHNR and CDR2 FQNEAQ (reference sequence). This CDR3 is CASSAGQGYYEQYF. CDR3 nucleotide sequence: TGTGCCAGCAGCGCGGGACAGGGATACTACGAGCAGTACTTC.

In this sample, this clone turned up once. This chain links TRBV6-2 or TRBV6-3 with TRBJ2-1; TRBD1 agrees at 9 bases. The CDR3 sequence is 14 residues long. The V gene end was trimmed by 1 base and the J gene end by 9 bases; junction bases not matched to a gene: 4. The germline V gene has CDR1 MNHEY and CDR2 SVGEGT. The CDR3 nucleotides read TGTGCCAGCAGTTACTTGGGACAGGGCGCTGAGCAGTTCTTC. It translates to CASSYLGQGAEQFF.

The CDR3 loop is CASSSTGVSNYGYTF. The CDR3 coding sequence is TGTGCCAGCAGCTCTACAGGAGTCTCAAACTATGGCTACACCTTC. J is TRBJ1-2 and V is TRBV5-6; possible D gene TRBD1, 5 bases. The CDR3 runs 15 residues. The V gene's germline CDR1 is SGHDT and CDR2 YYEEEE. Trimming removed 3 bases from V and 2 bases from J, with 14 bases in between.

The chain uses TRBV28 and TRBJ2-7; 12 bases fit TRBD2. V lost 8 bases to trimming and J lost 0 bases; unmatched junction nucleotides: 11. This CDR3 is built from 17 residues. CDR1 is MDHEN, CDR2 SYDVKM, per germline. The CDR3 DNA reads as TGTGCCAGCTCTTGGGGACTAGCGGGCCGCAACTCCTACGAGCAGTACTTC. This codes for CASSWGLAGRNSYEQYF.

In its sample, this clone was seen a few times. The V gene is TRBV19, the J gene TRBJ1-3, with D possibly being TRBD1 (5 bases). CDR3 size: 14 residues. V lost 6 bases, J lost 2 bases, and 11 bases lay in between. Germline CDR1 is LNHDA and CDR2 is SQIVND (reference sequence). CDR3 loop: CASRPPGPGNTIYF. DNA for the CDR3: TGTGCCAGTAGGCCCCCAGGGCCTGGAAACACCATATATTTT.

The V gene is TRBV6-2 or TRBV6-3, the J gene TRBJ2-7; maybe TRBD2 (5 bases). The CDR3 extends over 12 amino acids. The germline V and J ends were trimmed by 5 bases and 2 bases, with 7 bases remaining between them. Germline CDR1 reads MNHEY; CDR2 reads SVGEGT. CDR3 DNA sequence: TGTGCCAGCAGTCCCGGGACCTACGAGCAGTACGTC. It translates to CASSPGTYEQYV.

This clone was observed a single time. The rearrangement joins TRBV4-3 to TRBJ2-1; the D is unclear. The CDR3 is made up of 15 amino acids. Trimming left V 0 bases short and J 7 bases short, with 13 bases between. Germline V gives CDR1 LGHNA, CDR2 YSLEER. CDR3 DNA sequence: TGCGCCAGCAGCCAAGAACGACTCAGTGGGAATGAGCAGTTCTTC. This encodes CASSQERLSGNEQFF.

The rearrangement uses TRBV4-1 and TRBJ2-1, with a tentative D call TRBD2 (5 bases). This CDR3 contains 15 residues. Germline CDR1 reads MGHRA; CDR2 reads YSYEKL. Trimming removed 1 base from V and 0 bases from J, with 7 bases in between. CDR3 nucleotides: TGCGCCAGCAGCCAAGTAACTAGCTCCTACAATGAGCAGTTCTTC. Translation: CASSQVTSSYNEQFF.

CDR3 residues: CASSLVGRTEAFF. The CDR3, as DNA: TGTGCCAGCAGCTTAGTTGGGAGAACTGAAGCTTTCTTT. The chain couples TRBV7-8 to TRBJ1-1; unclear D gene. Germline V gene lookup returns CDR1 SGHVS and CDR2 FQNEAQ. Trimming shortened V by 1 base and J by 5 bases, and 8 bases separated the two germline ends. This CDR3 region has 13 residues.

The CDR3 region is CASSLPGQELDTQYF. The DNA of the CDR3 is TGTGCCAGCAGCTTACCGGGACAGGAATTGGATACGCAGTATTTT. This chain joins TRBV5-5 and TRBJ2-3, with 8 positions matching TRBD1. CDR3 length equals 15 residues. The V gene's germline CDR1 is SGHKS and CDR2 YYEKEE (reference sequence). Trimming cost V 2 bases and J 6 bases; bases outside gene matches: 8. Filled out from reference TRBV5-5 and TRBJ2-3, the complete variable domain reads DAGVTQSPTHLIKTRGQQVTLRCSPISGHKSVSWYQQVLGQGPQFIFQYYEKEERGRGNFPDRFSARQFPNYSSELNVNALLLGDSALYLCASSLPGQELDTQYFGPGTRLTVL.

The chain carries TRBV5-4 and TRBJ2-3; 11 bases are shared with TRBD2. The CDR3 has 17 amino acids. Germline CDR1 SGHNT, CDR2 YYREEE (reference sequence). With V trimmed by 1 base and J by 0 bases, 4 bases remained unmatched. The CDR3: CASSLLAGGPSTDTQYF. The CDR3 bases are TGTGCCAGCAGCTTGCTAGCGGGGGGACCGAGCACAGATACGCAGTATTTT. Looking up the rest from reference TRBV5-4 and TRBJ2-3 gives the full variable domain: ETGVTQSPTHLIKTRGQQVTLRCSSQSGHNTVSWYQQALGQGPQFIFQYYREEENGRGNFPPRFSGLQFPNYSSELNVNALELDDSALYLCASSLLAGGPSTDTQYFGPGTRLTVL.

The CDR3, as DNA: TGTGCCAGCAGCTCCGACAGGGACGGAGACATTCAGTACTTC. Its protein product is CASSSDRDGDIQYF. The genes are TRBV7-9 and TRBJ2-4; 7 positions match TRBD1. This CDR3 is built from 14 residues. Germline CDR1 and CDR2: SEHNR and FQNEAQ (reference sequence). Germline trimming cut 4 bases from V and 8 bases from J; bases unmatched to any gene: 8.

This chain joins TRBV10-1 and TRBJ2-4, with D maybe TRBD1 (6 bases). This CDR3 has 17 amino acids. With 0 bases removed from V and 4 bases from J, the gap between germline ends came to 16 bases. The germline V gene encodes CDR1 WNHNN and CDR2 SYGVQD (reference sequence). The CDR3 spells CASSESTGQTEKNIQYF. The CDR3 coding sequence is TGCGCCAGCAGTGAGTCTACCGGACAGACTGAGAAAAACATTCAGTACTTC.

The rearrangement links TRBV10-3 to TRBJ1-1, with TRBD1 matching 8 bases. The CDR3 consists of 14 residues. V gave up 6 bases and J gave up 3 bases; unmatched junction bases: 6. CDR1 is ENHRY, CDR2 SYGVKD, per germline. Here the CDR3 reads CAISQGAWDTEAFF. For the CDR3, the DNA is TGTGCCATCAGCCAGGGGGCGTGGGACACTGAAGCTTTCTTT.

The V and J genes are TRBV28 and TRBJ1-1; no reliable D call. Germline V gene data show CDR1 as MDHEN and CDR2 as SYDVKM. This CDR3 has 16 residues. V was trimmed by 3 bases and J by 1 base, leaving 15 bases between them. The CDR3 nucleotides read TGTGCCAGCAGTTTTCCGAACGGAGCGGGGAACACTGAAGCTTTCTTT. The encoded protein is CASSFPNGAGNTEAFF.

The V call is TRBV3-1 (or the pseudogene TRBV3-2), the J call TRBJ2-3; D remains ambiguous. V lost 4 bases and J lost 5, with 4 bases in between. Germline V gives CDR1 LGHDT, CDR2 YNNKEL (reference sequence). The CDR3 contains 11 residues. CDR3 region: CASSLGDTQYF. CDR3 bases: TGTGCCAGCAGCCTCGGAGATACGCAGTATTTT.

This chain joins TRBV24-1 and TRBJ2-5, with TRBD2 matching over 12 bases. Germline V gene lookup returns CDR1 KGHDR and CDR2 SFDVKD. The J segment lost 4 bases and the V segment lost 4 bases, leaving 6 bases of the junction unmatched. This CDR3 has 16 residues. The CDR3 sequence: CATSETTSGRRETQYF. As DNA, the CDR3 is TGTGCCACCAGTGAAACGACTAGCGGGAGAAGAGAGACCCAGTACTTC.

The rearrangement uses TRBV28 and TRBJ2-7, with D hard to call. Germline V gene sequence: CDR1 MDHEN, CDR2 SYDVKM. The V and J ends lost 6 bases and 4 bases respectively, with 19 bases between them. The CDR3 length is 15 residues. The CDR3 is CASSPVGSVVYEQYF. The CDR3 coding sequence is TGTGCCAGCAGCCCCGTCGGGTCCGTAGTGTACGAGCAGTACTTC.

The DNA for the CDR3 is TGCAGCGTTCGCCACCCGGGAGCCAAAGAGACCCAGTACTTC. It encodes CSVRHPGAKETQYF. The chain couples TRBV29-1 to TRBJ2-5; D perhaps matches TRBD2 (6 bases). The CDR3 runs to 14 residues. Per germline, CDR1 SQVTM and CDR2 ANQGSEA. The V gene lost 5 bases and the J gene lost 3 bases, with 16 bases spanning the gap.

The chain links TRBV9 to TRBJ1-2; D may be TRBD1 (6 bases). CDR1 is SGDLS, CDR2 YYNGEE, per germline. CDR3 size: 14 residues. With 5 bases removed from V and 2 bases from J, the gap between germline ends came to 13 bases. The CDR3 nucleotides are TGTGCCAGCAGGTTACAGGGATCCAACTATGGCTACACCTTC. Its protein is CASRLQGSNYGYTF.

This clone was seen once. The chain recombines TRBV5-5 with TRBJ1-2; 8 positions agree with TRBD1. Germline lookup yields CDR1 SGHKS and CDR2 YYEKEE (reference sequence). V shed 9 bases, J shed 6 bases, and the junction held 10 bases outside the gene matches. This CDR3 spans 13 amino acids. The CDR3 sequence: CATRLRDRNGYTF. As DNA, the CDR3 is TGTGCCACCCGACTCCGGGACAGGAATGGCTACACCTTC.

The rearrangement joins TRBV6-1 to TRBJ2-3, with 9 bases fitting TRBD2. From germline, CDR1 is MNHNS and CDR2 SASEGT. Trimming removed 2 bases from V and 2 bases from J; junction bases left unmatched: 8. This CDR3 is built from 17 residues. CDR3 region: CASSERISGGFTDTQYF. The CDR3 DNA reads TGTGCCAGCAGTGAAAGGATTAGCGGGGGTTTCACAGATACGCAGTATTTT.

The chain uses TRBV5-5 and TRBJ2-3; 7 bases are a match to TRBD2. Germline V CDR1 and CDR2: SGHKS, YYEKEE (reference sequence). The CDR3 length is 14 residues. V lost 3 bases to trimming and J lost 2 bases; unmatched junction nucleotides: 3. CDR3: CASSSLAYTDTQYF. Here the CDR3 DNA reads TGTGCCAGCAGCTCACTAGCGTACACAGATACGCAGTATTTT. Full variable domain (missing parts from reference TRBV5-5 and TRBJ2-3): DAGVTQSPTHLIKTRGQQVTLRCSPISGHKSVSWYQQVLGQGPQFIFQYYEKEERGRGNFPDRFSARQFPNYSSELNVNALLLGDSALYLCASSSLAYTDTQYFGPGTRLTVL.

The genes are TRBV11-1 and TRBJ2-5, with 10 bases lining up with TRBD2. CDR1 SGHAT and CDR2 FQDESV come from the germline V gene (reference sequence). V trimming: 2 bases; J trimming: 3 bases; junction bases outside the gene matches: 3. CDR3 length: 15 amino acids. CDR3 sequence: CASSLLGLAEETQYF. CDR3 nucleotides: TGTGCCAGCAGCTTATTAGGACTAGCGGAAGAGACCCAGTACTTC. The full variable domain, completed using reference TRBV11-1 and TRBJ2-5, is EAEVAQSPRYKITEKSQAVAFWCDPISGHATLYWYRQILGQGPELLVQFQDESVVDDSQLPKDRFSAERLKGVDSTLKIQPAELGDSAMYLCASSLLGLAEETQYFGPGTRLLVL.

The chain recombines TRBV4-3 with TRBJ2-1, with 7 bases lining up with TRBD2. The V gene's germline CDR1 is LGHNA and CDR2 YSLEER. With V trimmed by 0 bases and J by 2 bases, 7 bases remained unmatched. This CDR3 comprises 17 residues. The CDR3 DNA sequence: TGCGCCAGCAGCCAAGAGGGGAGGAGCGGGGCCTACAATGAGCAGTTCTTC. This codes for CASSQEGRSGAYNEQFF.

V is TRBV19 and J is TRBJ1-1; D is unresolved. Germline V gives CDR1 LNHDA, CDR2 SQIVND (reference sequence). The CDR3 extends over 14 amino acids. Trimming pared 3 bases from V and 3 bases from J, leaving 11 bases between. The CDR3, as DNA: TGTGCCAGTAGTATTCCGGGAGCAGACACTGAAGCTTTCTTT. This sequence encodes CASSIPGADTEAFF. Based on the CDR3 plus reference TRBV19 and TRBJ1-1, the full variable domain is DGGITQSPKYLFRKEGQNVTLSCEQNLNHDAMYWYRQDPGQGLRLIYYSQIVNDFQKGDIAEGYSVSREKKESFPLTVTSAQKNPTAFYLCASSIPGADTEAFFGQGTRLTVV.

V gene TRBV9 combines with J gene TRBJ1-2; D is ambiguous. The V gene's germline CDR1 is SGDLS and CDR2 YYNGEE. Trimming stripped 5 bases from V and 1 base from J, with 9 bases between. The CDR3 is made up of 13 amino acids. The CDR3 reads CASSRSGNYGYTF. CDR3 nucleotide sequence: TGTGCCAGCAGTAGGTCAGGTAACTATGGCTACACCTTC.

The genes are TRBV5-1 and TRBJ1-1, with TRBD1 as a possible D gene (5 bases). The CDR3 contains 15 residues. Looked up from germline, CDR1 is SGHRS and CDR2 is YFSETQ. V was cut by 4 bases and J by 4 bases, with 17 bases left in between. DNA of the CDR3: TGCGCCAGCAGCCCGCGGGGCCCGGGAGTCACTGAAGCTTTCTTT. This encodes CASSPRGPGVTEAFF. The variable domain in full, completed from reference TRBV5-1 and TRBJ1-1, reads KAGVTQTPRYLIKTRGQQVTLSCSPISGHRSVSWYQQTPGQGLQFLFEYFSETQRNKGNFPGRFSGRQFSNSRSEMNVSTLELGDSALYLCASSPRGPGVTEAFFGQGTRLTVV.